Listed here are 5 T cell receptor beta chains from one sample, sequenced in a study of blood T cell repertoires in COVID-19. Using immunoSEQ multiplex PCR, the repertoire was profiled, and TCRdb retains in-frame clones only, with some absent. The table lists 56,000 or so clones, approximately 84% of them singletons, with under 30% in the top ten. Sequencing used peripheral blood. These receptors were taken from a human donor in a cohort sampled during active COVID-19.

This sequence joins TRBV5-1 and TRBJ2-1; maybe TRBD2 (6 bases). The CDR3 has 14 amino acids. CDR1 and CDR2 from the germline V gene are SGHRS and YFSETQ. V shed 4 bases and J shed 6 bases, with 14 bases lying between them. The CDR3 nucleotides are TGCGCCAGCAGCACCGGGGGTACAGTCAATGAGCAGTTCTTC. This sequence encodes CASSTGGTVNEQFF.

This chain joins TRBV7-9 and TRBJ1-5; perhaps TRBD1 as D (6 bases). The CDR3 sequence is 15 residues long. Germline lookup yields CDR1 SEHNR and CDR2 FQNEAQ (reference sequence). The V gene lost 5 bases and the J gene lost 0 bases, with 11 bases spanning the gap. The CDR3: CASSAQGNSNQPQHF. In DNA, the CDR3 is TGTGCCAGCAGCGCACAGGGAAATAGCAATCAGCCCCAGCATTTT.

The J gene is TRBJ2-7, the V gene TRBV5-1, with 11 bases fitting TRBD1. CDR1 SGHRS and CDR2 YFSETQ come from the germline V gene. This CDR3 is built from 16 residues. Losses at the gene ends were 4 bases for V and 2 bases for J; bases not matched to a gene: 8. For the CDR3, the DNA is TGCGCCAGCAGCCGGGGACAGGGGGGCCTGGCCTACGAGCAGTACTTC. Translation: CASSRGQGGLAYEQYF.

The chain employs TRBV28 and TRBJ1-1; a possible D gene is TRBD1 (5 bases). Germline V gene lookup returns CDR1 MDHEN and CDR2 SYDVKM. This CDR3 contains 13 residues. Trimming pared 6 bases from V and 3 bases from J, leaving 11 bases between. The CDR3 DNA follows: TGTGCCAGCAGACGTCTAGGGGACACTGAAGCTTTCTTT. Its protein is CASRRLGDTEAFF.

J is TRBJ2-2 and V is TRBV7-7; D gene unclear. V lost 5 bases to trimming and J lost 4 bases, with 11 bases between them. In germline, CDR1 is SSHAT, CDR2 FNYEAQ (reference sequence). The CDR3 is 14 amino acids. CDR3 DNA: TGTGCCAGCAGCGTAAATCCCGGCACCGGGGAGCTGTTTTTT. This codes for CASSVNPGTGELFF.